The 5 T cell receptor beta chains below were found in one sample sequenced in a study of blood T cell repertoires in COVID-19 (dated by TCRdb to the early 2020s). Libraries were prepared through the immunoSEQ multiplex PCR assay. Not all clones reach the TCRdb copy of this immuneACCESS table, which keeps in-frame sequences only. Checked studies attribute under half of the gap to unresolved V genes and leave the rest unexplained. The sample table shows about 380,000 clones, and 70% to 90% are seen once. The ten largest clonotypes hold more than 1% of the sample. Material: PBMCs or T cells enriched from blood (not recorded which). These receptors all stem from a woman between 18 and 29 years old who had recovered from COVID-19.

Written as DNA, the CDR3 is TGCGCCAGCAGCCAGGCTCCTACAGGGGTTGGGACCGGGGAGCTGTTTTTT. Translated, it gives CASSQAPTGVGTGELFF. The chain links TRBV4-1 to TRBJ2-2, with 7 nucleotides matching TRBD1. After removal of 3 bases from V and 5 bases from J, the junction contained 12 bases not matched to a gene. The CDR3 contains 17 residues. Germline-derived CDR1 and CDR2 are MGHRA and YSYEKL.

This clone came up a few times. The CDR3 coding sequence is TGTGCCAGTAGTATCGTTCCAGGTATGAACACTGAAGCTTTCTTT. It is translated as CASSIVPGMNTEAFF. The rearrangement uses TRBV19 and TRBJ1-1, with D unresolved. Trimming removed 3 bases from V and 0 bases from J, with 11 bases in between. The germline V gene has CDR1 LNHDA and CDR2 SQIVND (reference sequence). This CDR3 contains 15 residues. Full variable domain (missing parts from reference TRBV19 and TRBJ1-1): DGGITQSPKYLFRKEGQNVTLSCEQNLNHDAMYWYRQDPGQGLRLIYYSQIVNDFQKGDIAEGYSVSREKKESFPLTVTSAQKNPTAFYLCASSIVPGMNTEAFFGQGTRLTVV.

The genes are TRBV2 and TRBJ2-7; TRBD1 agrees at 7 bases. The germline gives CDR1 SNHLY, CDR2 FYNNEI. The ends lost 3 bases at V and 3 bases at J; junction bases unmatched: 2. The CDR3 extends over 13 amino acids. CDR3 amino acids: CASSERQGYEQYF. In nucleotides, the CDR3 is TGTGCCAGCAGTGAGAGACAGGGCTACGAGCAGTACTTC.

The chain has TRBV20-1 and TRBJ2-3; 7 positions match TRBD2. V dropped 6 bases and J dropped 11; count of bases not matched to a gene: 8. This CDR3 comprises 11 residues. From germline, CDR1 is DFQATT and CDR2 SNEGSKA (reference sequence). The CDR3 region has the DNA TGCAGTGCCCCCGGGACTATGGAGCAGTATTTT. This sequence encodes CSAPGTMEQYF.

This chain uses TRBV5-1 with TRBJ2-5; tentatively, D is TRBD1 (5 bases). CDR3 length: 14 residues. The ends were cut back, 4 bases at V and 2 bases at J, with 12 bases in the middle. Germline loops: CDR1 SGHRS, CDR2 YFSETQ. The CDR3 DNA reads TGCGCCAGCAGCCCCCAGACAGATCAAGAGACCCAGTACTTC. Encoded protein: CASSPQTDQETQYF.